Below, 9 T cell receptor beta chains from the same sample are listed, as sequenced in a study of blood T cell repertoires in COVID-19. Clones were read by immunoSEQ multiplex PCR, and TCRdb kept only the in-frame ones, dropping some. This table has about 260,000 clones, around 80% appearing once. The sequenced sample consisted of peripheral blood. These receptors all come from a man aged 55-75 years with acute or convalescent COVID-19.

This chain links TRBV7-2 with TRBJ1-3, with 8 bases aligning to TRBD1. The length of the CDR3 is 16 residues. V dropped 5 bases and J dropped 0; count of bases not matched to a gene: 6. Germline values: CDR1 SGHTA, CDR2 FQGNSA. CDR3 sequence reads: CASSPQGANSGNTIYF. The CDR3 DNA is TGTGCCAGCAGCCCGCAGGGGGCCAACTCTGGAAACACCATATATTTT.

The chain is built from TRBV30 and TRBJ1-1; D unclear. Germline lookup yields CDR1 GTSNPN and CDR2 SVGIG (reference sequence). The CDR3 runs to 12 residues. Trimming cost V 5 bases and J 1 base, with 8 bases left between them. The CDR3: CAWGSRNTEAFF. CDR3 sequence (DNA): TGTGCCTGGGGGAGCCGGAACACTGAAGCTTTCTTT.

J is TRBJ2-7 and V is TRBV12-3 or TRBV12-4; no clear D gene. This CDR3 contains 11 residues. V shed 3 bases and J shed 5 bases, with 5 bases lying between them. CDR3 DNA: TGTGCCAGCAGTTTTCGGGACGAGCAGTACTTC. The encoded protein is CASSFRDEQYF.

The rearrangement uses TRBV27 and TRBJ2-7; 9 nucleotides line up with TRBD1. J lost 8 bases, V lost 5 bases, and 10 bases had no gene match. The CDR3 spans 14 residues. From germline, CDR1 is MNHEY and CDR2 SMNVEV (reference sequence). CDR3 in DNA: TGTGCCAGCAGTCCCAGGACAGGGGCGGAGAAGCAGTACTTC. Amino acids: CASSPRTGAEKQYF.

This sequence joins TRBV5-1 and TRBJ1-2, with TRBD1 as a possible D gene (5 bases). From germline, CDR1 is SGHRS and CDR2 YFSETQ. This CDR3 spans 15 amino acids. Trimming left V 0 bases short and J 3 bases short, with 12 bases between. CDR3 bases: TGCGCCAGCAGCTTGGTTGGGGCTACTTACTATGGCTACACCTTC. Encoded protein: CASSLVGATYYGYTF.

This rearrangement joins TRBV11-2 to TRBJ2-1, with 14 bases lining up with TRBD2. The germline V gene has CDR1 SGHAT and CDR2 FQNNGV. Trimming cost V 1 base and J 6 bases; bases outside gene matches: 8. The CDR3 loop spans 18 amino acids. The CDR3 DNA is TGTGCCAGCAGCTTAGTGACTAGCGGGGGGGTTTTGGTCAATGAGCAGTTCTTC. It is translated as CASSLVTSGGVLVNEQFF.

This chain connects TRBV6-5 to TRBJ2-7, with D tentatively TRBD1 (6 bases). V lost 7 bases and J lost 2, with 15 bases in between. This CDR3 is built from 14 residues. Germline V lookup: CDR1 MNHEY, CDR2 SVGAGI. CDR3 DNA: TGTGCCAGCACCGACAACAGGGCCCCCTACGAGCAGTACTTC. It encodes CASTDNRAPYEQYF.

V usage is TRBV12-3 or TRBV12-4 and J usage is TRBJ1-6; D unresolved. Deletions cut 6 bases from V and 7 bases from J, with 7 bases between. The CDR3 has 12 residues. The CDR3 reads CASRQSNSPLHF. CDR3 nucleotides: TGTGCCAGCAGACAATCGAATTCACCCCTCCACTTT.

There are a few counts of this clone. CDR3 bases: TGTGCCAGCAGTTTATCCAGGGTCCATGACACGCAGTATTTT. Protein sequence: CASSLSRVHDTQYF. The chain has TRBV27 and TRBJ2-3; D perhaps matches TRBD1 (5 bases). Trimming cost V 0 bases and J 9 bases, with 13 bases left between them. The V gene's germline CDR1 is MNHEY and CDR2 SMNVEV (reference sequence). This CDR3 has 14 amino acids.